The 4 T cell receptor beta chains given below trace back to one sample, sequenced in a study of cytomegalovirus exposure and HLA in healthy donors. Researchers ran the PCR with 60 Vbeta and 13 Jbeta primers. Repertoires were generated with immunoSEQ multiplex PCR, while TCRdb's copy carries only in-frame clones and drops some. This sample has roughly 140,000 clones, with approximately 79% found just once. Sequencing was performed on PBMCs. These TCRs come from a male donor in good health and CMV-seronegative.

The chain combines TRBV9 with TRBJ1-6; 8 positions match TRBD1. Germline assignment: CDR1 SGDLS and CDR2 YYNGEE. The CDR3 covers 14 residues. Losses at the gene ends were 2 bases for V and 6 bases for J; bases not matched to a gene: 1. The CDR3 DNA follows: TGTGCCAGCAGCGTCGGACAGGGTAATTCACCCCTCCACTTT. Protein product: CASSVGQGNSPLHF.

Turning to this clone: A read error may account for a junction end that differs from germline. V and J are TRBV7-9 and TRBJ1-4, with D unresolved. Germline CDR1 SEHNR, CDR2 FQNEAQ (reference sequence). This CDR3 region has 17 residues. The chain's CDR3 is CSSSFRSFQEANEKLFF. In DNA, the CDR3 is TGTTCCAGCAGCTTCAGGTCGTTTCAGGAGGCTAATGAAAAACTGTTTTTT.

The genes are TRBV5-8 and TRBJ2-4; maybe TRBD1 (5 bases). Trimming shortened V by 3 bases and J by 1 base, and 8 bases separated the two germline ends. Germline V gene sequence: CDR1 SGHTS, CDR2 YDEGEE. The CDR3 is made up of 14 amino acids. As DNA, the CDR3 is TGTGCCAGCAGCTATGGGGCTGCCAAAAACATTCAGTACTTC. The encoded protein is CASSYGAAKNIQYF.

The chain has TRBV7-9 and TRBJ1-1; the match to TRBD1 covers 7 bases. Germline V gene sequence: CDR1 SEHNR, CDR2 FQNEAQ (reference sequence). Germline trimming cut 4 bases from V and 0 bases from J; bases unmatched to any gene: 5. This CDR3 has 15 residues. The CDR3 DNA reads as TGTGCCAGCAGCTCCTGGGACAGCATGAACACTGAAGCTTTCTTT. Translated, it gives CASSSWDSMNTEAFF.